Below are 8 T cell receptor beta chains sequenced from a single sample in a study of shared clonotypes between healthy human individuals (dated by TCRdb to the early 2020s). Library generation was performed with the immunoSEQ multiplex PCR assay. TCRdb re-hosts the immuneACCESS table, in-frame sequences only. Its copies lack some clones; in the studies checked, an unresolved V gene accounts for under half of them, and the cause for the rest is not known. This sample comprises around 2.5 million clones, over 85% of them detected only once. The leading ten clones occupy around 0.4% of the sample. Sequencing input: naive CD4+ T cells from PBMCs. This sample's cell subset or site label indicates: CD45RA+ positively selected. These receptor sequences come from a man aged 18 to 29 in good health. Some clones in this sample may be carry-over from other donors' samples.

The CDR3 DNA sequence: TGTGCCAGCAGTGATGGGGGACTTACTGGAAACACCATATATTTT. The encoded protein is CASSDGGLTGNTIYF. The rearrangement joins TRBV6-1 to TRBJ1-3; perhaps TRBD1 as D (5 bases). Germline CDR1 reads MNHNS; CDR2 reads SASEGT. Trimming stripped 3 bases from V and 2 bases from J, with 11 bases between. The CDR3 consists of 15 residues.

The CDR3 spells CASSSEGPYNEQFF. In nucleotides, the CDR3 is TGTGCCAGCAGCTCGGAGGGACCGTACAATGAGCAGTTCTTC. V and J are TRBV7-9 and TRBJ2-1, with D maybe TRBD2 (6 bases). V was pared by 4 bases and J by 4 bases, with 11 bases between. The CDR3 covers 14 residues. Germline V gene lookup returns CDR1 SEHNR and CDR2 FQNEAQ (reference sequence).

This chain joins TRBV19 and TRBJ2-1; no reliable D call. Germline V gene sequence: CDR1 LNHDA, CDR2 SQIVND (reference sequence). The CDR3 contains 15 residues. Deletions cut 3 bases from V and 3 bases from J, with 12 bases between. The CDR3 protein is CASSMGNSYYNEQFF. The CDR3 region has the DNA TGTGCCAGTAGTATGGGGAATTCCTACTACAATGAGCAGTTCTTC.

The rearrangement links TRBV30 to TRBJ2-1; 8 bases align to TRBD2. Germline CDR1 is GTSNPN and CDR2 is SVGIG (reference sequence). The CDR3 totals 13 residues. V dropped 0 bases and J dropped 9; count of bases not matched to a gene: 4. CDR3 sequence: CAWSVRSGTEQFF. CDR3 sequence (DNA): TGTGCCTGGAGTGTACGTAGCGGGACTGAGCAGTTCTTC.

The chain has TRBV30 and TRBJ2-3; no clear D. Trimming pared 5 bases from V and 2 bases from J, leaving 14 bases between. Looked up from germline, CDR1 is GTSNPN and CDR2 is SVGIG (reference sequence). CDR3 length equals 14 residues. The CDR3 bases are TGTGCCTGGGGTAGCCTTCTTAACACAGATACGCAGTATTTT. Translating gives CAWGSLLNTDTQYF.

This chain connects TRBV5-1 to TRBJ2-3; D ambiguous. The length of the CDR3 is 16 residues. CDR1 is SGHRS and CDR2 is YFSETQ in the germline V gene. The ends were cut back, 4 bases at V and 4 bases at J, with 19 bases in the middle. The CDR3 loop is CASSPIGVGPPDTQYF. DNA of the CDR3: TGCGCCAGCAGCCCGATTGGGGTAGGCCCCCCAGATACGCAGTATTTT. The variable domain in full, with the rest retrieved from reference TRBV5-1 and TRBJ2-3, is KAGVTQTPRYLIKTRGQQVTLSCSPISGHRSVSWYQQTPGQGLQFLFEYFSETQRNKGNFPGRFSGRQFSNSRSEMNVSTLELGDSALYLCASSPIGVGPPDTQYFGPGTRLTVL.

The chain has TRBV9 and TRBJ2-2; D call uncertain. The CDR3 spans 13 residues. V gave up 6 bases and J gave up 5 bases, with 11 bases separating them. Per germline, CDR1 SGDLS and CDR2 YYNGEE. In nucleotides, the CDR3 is TGTGCCAGCACCCCCGGACCGACCGGGGAGCTGTTTTTT. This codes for CASTPGPTGELFF.

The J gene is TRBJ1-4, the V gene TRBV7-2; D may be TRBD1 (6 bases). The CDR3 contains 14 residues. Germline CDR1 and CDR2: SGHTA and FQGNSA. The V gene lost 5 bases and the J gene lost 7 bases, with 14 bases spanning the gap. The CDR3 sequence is CASSPTGMGEKLFF. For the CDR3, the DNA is TGTGCCAGCAGCCCAACAGGGATGGGTGAAAAACTGTTTTTT.